This T cell receptor beta chain was captured by sequencing in a study of cytomegalovirus exposure and HLA in healthy donors. Findings and limits, study-wide: V- and J-gene trimming in TCR beta was tied to a missense DCLRE1C variant by an analysis performed later. The likely explanation for a cluster of highly shared sequence variants was sequencing artifact.

Amplification used 60 Vbeta primers and 13 Jbeta primers. Using immunoSEQ multiplex PCR, the repertoire was profiled, and TCRdb retains in-frame clones only, with some absent. The sample carries more than 90,000 clones, 65% to 75% recorded once. Comments on this clone: Its antigen remains unknown.

Nominally healthy donors provided the samples, though records likely missed some immune exposures. Source material: PBMCs. The source of this sequence is a woman aged 45-59 years in good health and CMV-seropositive.

CDR3 DNA sequence: TGTGCCAGCTTCAACAGAGCTGTTTATGGCTACACCTTC. This encodes CASFNRAVYGYTF. The chain has TRBV28 and TRBJ1-2, with D uncertain. The CDR3 is 13 residues long. CDR1 MDHEN and CDR2 SYDVKM come from the germline V gene. Between the trimmed V and J ends, which lost 8 bases and 5 bases, there was a span of 15 bases.